This T cell receptor (beta chain) was captured by sequencing in a study of human T cells and chemical hapten exposure. Study as a whole: Donors were sensitized with 2% DPC on the upper inner arm.

The time point: pre-sensitization, week 0. Sample treatment: therapeutic diphenylcyclopropenone sensitization with weekly scalp DPC. Every donor had alopecia and was 18 to 70 years old; all were suitable for DPC. Germline-derived CDR1 and CDR2 are SEHNR and FQNEAQ (reference sequence). The CDR3 contains 13 residues. Deletions cut 5 bases from V and 3 bases from J, with 11 bases between. This clonotype was recorded many times. One entry per CDR3 protein, called by TCRdb with MiXCR from the RACE reads. The sample has around 120,000 distinct CDR3 sequences; roughly 14% are singletons. This rearrangement joins TRBV7-9 to TRBJ2-7; D is ambiguous. The TCR sequence derives from a woman aged 18-35 years with alopecia areata. Some clones in this sample may be carry-over from other donors' samples. Material: whole blood, obtained in connection with sensitization to the hapten diphenylcyclopropenone (DPC). CDR3: CASSLSAIYEQYF. The CDR3 DNA reads TGTGCCAGCAGCCTTAGTGCAATCTACGAGCAGTACTTC.